This TCR beta chain stems from a study of cytomegalovirus exposure and HLA in healthy donors. Study-level results: Confirmation was obtained in vitro that a few CMV-associated chains are specific for CMV antigens.

Assay: immunoSEQ multiplex PCR; the TCRdb copy retains only in-frame clones and omits some. The repertoire holds approximately 240,000 clones, with over 80% as singletons. About this clone: The target antigen is unknown.

Germline CDR1 is SGHRS and CDR2 is YFSETQ. CDR3 length: 13 residues. Between the trimmed V and J ends, which lost 3 bases and 5 bases, there was a span of 10 bases. The sample consisted of PBMCs. This chain links TRBV5-1 with TRBJ2-3, with unresolved D. The sequence came from a woman under 30 in good health and CMV-seronegative. CDR3 region: CASSWANRDTQYF. Here the CDR3 DNA reads TGCGCCAGCAGCTGGGCAAATAGAGATACGCAGTATTTT.